What follows are 25 T cell receptor beta chains derived from one specimen sequenced in a study of blood T cell repertoires in COVID-19. Sequenced by immunoSEQ multiplex PCR; TCRdb stores in-frame clones only, minus some. The sample carries 30,000 to 40,000 clones, around 82% recorded once. The sample consisted of peripheral blood. These receptors originate from a man aged 45-65 years with acute or convalescent COVID-19.

The chain uses TRBV28 and TRBJ2-7; 11 positions match TRBD2. This CDR3 is built from 17 residues. Trimming at V came to 4 bases and at J to 4 bases, leaving 12 bases not matched to a gene. Per the germline V gene, CDR1 is MDHEN and CDR2 is SYDVKM. CDR3 protein: CASSSFYTSGSGYEQYF. In DNA form, the CDR3 reads TGTGCCAGCAGTTCTTTTTATACTAGCGGGAGTGGATACGAGCAGTACTTC.

The chain employs TRBV12-2 and TRBJ2-7; the table's D call of TRBD1 was not tested on the DNA. TRBV12-2 is labeled a pseudogene. CDR3 size: 13 residues. CDR3 protein: CASRLGRGYEQYF. CDR3 sequence (DNA): TGTGCAAGTCGCTTGGGCAGGGGCTACGAGCAGTACTTC.

This clone has just one count. V gene TRBV4-1 combines with J gene TRBJ2-4, with 7 bases lining up with TRBD2. Looked up from germline, CDR1 is MGHRA and CDR2 is YSYEKL. This CDR3 comprises 16 residues. After removal of 5 bases from V and 0 bases from J, the junction contained 7 bases not matched to a gene. The CDR3 reads CASSWGPGGAKNIQYF. The CDR3 DNA sequence: TGCGCCAGCAGCTGGGGCCCGGGGGGAGCCAAAAACATTCAGTACTTC.

The chain carries TRBV5-4 and TRBJ1-2, with 8 positions matching TRBD1. The germline V gene has CDR1 SGHNT and CDR2 YYREEE (reference sequence). The CDR3 totals 13 residues. J was trimmed by 7 bases and V by 0 bases; bases with no gene match: 2. The DNA for the CDR3 is TGTGCCAGCAGCTTGGAGGACAGGGCTGGCTACACCTTC. Translating it yields CASSLEDRAGYTF.

This clone was counted between two and nine times. The rearrangement links TRBV10-3 to TRBJ2-7, with D possibly matching TRBD1 (5 bases). V was clipped by 3 bases and J by 1 base, with 10 bases between them. The CDR3 covers 14 residues. CDR1 ENHRY and CDR2 SYGVKD come from the germline V gene. CDR3 residues: CAISDQQVSYEQYF. The CDR3 DNA reads TGTGCCATCAGTGACCAACAGGTATCCTACGAGCAGTACTTC.

This clone was detected only once. The chain links TRBV2 to TRBJ2-5, with D possibly matching TRBD2 (6 bases). The CDR3 contains 14 residues. Germline V CDR1 and CDR2: SNHLY, FYNNEI. The V end lost 4 bases, the J end lost 2 bases, and 11 bases lay between the germline ends. The CDR3 sequence: CASSALAKQETQYF. CDR3 sequence (DNA): TGTGCCAGCAGTGCCCTAGCGAAACAAGAGACCCAGTACTTC.

This sequence joins TRBV6-5 and TRBJ1-2; 10 bases are shared with TRBD1. CDR3 length: 15 amino acids. Germline trimming cut 10 bases from V and 5 bases from J; bases unmatched to any gene: 13. Per germline, CDR1 MNHEY and CDR2 SVGAGI. The CDR3 sequence: CAIRRGTGVGYGYTF. CDR3 in DNA: TGTGCCATCAGGAGGGGGACAGGGGTTGGATATGGCTACACCTTC.

This chain uses TRBV15 with TRBJ1-5, with TRBD1 identical over 8 bases. Trimming cost V 0 bases and J 6 bases; bases outside gene matches: 7. From germline, CDR1 is LNHNV and CDR2 YYDKDF (reference sequence). CDR3 length: 16 amino acids. The CDR3 nucleotides read TGTGCCACCAGCAGAGAGGACAGGGTAGCCCCTCAGCCCCAGCATTTT. Its protein product is CATSREDRVAPQPQHF.

The V and J genes are TRBV28 and TRBJ1-1; a weak D match, TRBD1 (6 bases). The CDR3 runs to 14 residues. The germline gives CDR1 MDHEN, CDR2 SYDVKM. Trimming pared 4 bases from V and 5 bases from J, leaving 14 bases between. CDR3 protein: CASSSQQGHTEAFF. The CDR3, as DNA: TGTGCCAGCAGTTCCCAACAGGGACATACTGAAGCTTTCTTT.

This chain connects TRBV5-4 to TRBJ2-1; perhaps TRBD2 as D (5 bases). V dropped 0 bases and J dropped 8 bases, with 12 bases sitting between them. The germline V gene encodes CDR1 SGHNT and CDR2 YYREEE (reference sequence). The CDR3 is 14 amino acids. The CDR3 sequence: CASSLDPVEDEQFF. CDR3 coding DNA: TGTGCCAGCAGCTTGGATCCCGTGGAGGATGAGCAGTTCTTC.

The CDR3 sequence is CASSIDREGSPLHF. The CDR3 DNA sequence: TGTGCCAGTAGCATTGACAGGGAAGGTTCACCCCTCCACTTT. The rearrangement joins TRBV19 to TRBJ1-6, with 7 bases fitting TRBD1. Germline CDR1 LNHDA, CDR2 SQIVND (reference sequence). The CDR3 is made up of 14 amino acids. Trimming took 6 bases from V and 9 from J; bases not matched to a gene: 8.

The V call is TRBV2, the J call TRBJ2-1, with D possibly matching TRBD2 (7 bases). CDR3 length equals 14 residues. V shed 5 bases and J shed 4 bases, with 12 bases lying between them. Germline V gene sequence: CDR1 SNHLY, CDR2 FYNNEI. This chain's CDR3 is CASSSEGGYNEQFF. CDR3 nucleotides: TGTGCCAGCAGTTCGGAGGGGGGGTACAATGAGCAGTTCTTC.

The genes are TRBV6-2 or TRBV6-3 and TRBJ2-5; 9 bases are shared with TRBD2. Germline CDR1 is MNHEY and CDR2 is SVGEGT. CDR3 size: 17 residues. The J segment lost 4 bases and the V segment lost 2 bases, leaving 11 bases of the junction unmatched. CDR3 DNA: TGTGCCAGCAGTTACGAGACTAGCGGCCTCTGGGGAGAGACCCAGTACTTC. This encodes CASSYETSGLWGETQYF.

The CDR3 loop reads CASSQDFGTGSSGANVLTF. In DNA, the CDR3 is TGTGCCAGCAGCCAAGATTTTGGGACAGGGAGCTCTGGGGCCAACGTCCTGACTTTC. The rearrangement links TRBV3-1 (or the pseudogene TRBV3-2) to TRBJ2-6; 9 bases align to TRBD1. Per germline, CDR1 LGHDT and CDR2 YNNKEL (reference sequence). The V segment lost 0 bases and the J segment 0 bases; nucleotides outside the gene matches: 6. The CDR3 spans 19 residues.

The CDR3 region has the DNA TGTGCCAGCTCACCACGGCGGACAGGGGGCTCTGGAAACACCATATATTTT. As protein: CASSPRRTGGSGNTIYF. This sequence joins TRBV18 and TRBJ1-3, with 10 bases fitting TRBD1. This CDR3 comprises 17 residues. Germline CDR1 is KGHSH and CDR2 is LQKENI. V shed 1 base and J 0 bases; nucleotides not matched to a gene: 3.

V is TRBV11-3 and J is TRBJ2-3; the D gene is possibly TRBD2 (6 bases). CDR1 and CDR2 (germline): SGHNT, YENEEA. Trimming left V 1 base short and J 3 bases short, with 14 bases between. CDR3 length equals 16 residues. Here the CDR3 reads CASSLGSQAGTDTQYF. The CDR3 DNA sequence: TGTGCCAGCAGCTTAGGTAGCCAGGCGGGGACAGATACGCAGTATTTT.

This rearrangement joins TRBV11-2 to TRBJ1-1; a possible D gene is TRBD1 (6 bases). The ends were cut back, 5 bases at V and 4 bases at J, with 8 bases in the middle. The germline CDR1 and CDR2 sequences are SGHAT and FQNNGV. The CDR3 covers 12 residues. The chain's CDR3 is CASSRGFTEAFF. As DNA, the CDR3 is TGTGCCAGCAGCAGGGGGTTCACTGAAGCTTTCTTT.

The rearrangement joins TRBV5-3 to TRBJ2-3, with D tentatively TRBD2 (6 bases). TRBV5-3 is identified as an open reading frame with a role that is uncertain. Trimming stripped 4 bases from V and 1 base from J, with 13 bases between. The CDR3 runs 15 residues. The CDR3 is CARSLRDSRTDTQYF. As DNA, the CDR3 is TGTGCCAGAAGCCTACGGGACTCCCGCACAGATACGCAGTATTTT.

The chain employs TRBV3-1 (or the pseudogene TRBV3-2) and TRBJ2-2, with 12 bases that match TRBD1. V shed 1 base and J 5 bases; nucleotides not matched to a gene: 8. From germline, CDR1 is LGHDT and CDR2 YNNKEL (reference sequence). This CDR3 has 18 amino acids. This chain's CDR3 is CASSQAGTGGLYTGELFF. The DNA for the CDR3 is TGTGCCAGCAGCCAAGCCGGGACAGGGGGCTTGTATACCGGGGAGCTGTTTTTT.

The chain uses TRBV30 and TRBJ2-5, with 7 bases matching TRBD1. V lost 1 base to trimming and J lost 6 bases; unmatched junction nucleotides: 2. Germline V gives CDR1 GTSNPN, CDR2 SVGIG (reference sequence). This CDR3 has 12 amino acids. The DNA of the CDR3 is TGTGCCTGGAGTGACAGGGGACAGACCCAGTACTTC. Amino acid sequence: CAWSDRGQTQYF.

The chain carries TRBV18 and TRBJ2-7; TRBD1 agrees at 7 bases. CDR1 is KGHSH and CDR2 is LQKENI in the germline V gene. This CDR3 is built from 14 residues. The trim removed 3 bases at V and 5 bases at J, leaving 7 bases unmatched. CDR3 amino acids: CASSPGTVGDEQYF. CDR3 DNA sequence: TGTGCCAGCTCACCCGGGACAGTGGGCGACGAGCAGTACTTC.

This clone showed up just a few times. The V call is TRBV5-1, the J call TRBJ2-1; 7 bases are a match to TRBD2. With V trimmed by 2 bases and J by 6 bases, 11 bases remained unmatched. CDR3 length equals 16 residues. Germline V gene sequence: CDR1 SGHRS, CDR2 YFSETQ. CDR3 sequence: CASSFSGGLDANEQFF. The CDR3 DNA reads as TGCGCCAGCAGCTTCAGCGGTGGACTAGACGCCAATGAGCAGTTCTTC.

DNA for the CDR3: TGTGCCTGGAGTGTACTTTCTAGTCAGCCCCAGCATTTT. It yields the protein CAWSVLSSQPQHF. The V and J genes are TRBV30 and TRBJ1-5; D call uncertain. The V end was cut by 0 bases, the J end by 6 bases, with 9 bases between. The CDR3 covers 13 residues. Germline values: CDR1 GTSNPN, CDR2 SVGIG (reference sequence).

The V call is TRBV7-9, the J call TRBJ2-7; maybe TRBD1 (6 bases). This CDR3 spans 15 amino acids. Germline V gives CDR1 SEHNR, CDR2 FQNEAQ (reference sequence). With 3 bases removed from V and 3 bases from J, the gap between germline ends came to 15 bases. CDR3 sequence reads: CASSFTGRGDYEQYF. CDR3 nucleotides: TGTGCCAGCAGCTTTACGGGCAGGGGTGACTACGAGCAGTACTTC.

The chain joins TRBV7-6 to TRBJ1-4, with D perhaps matching TRBD1 (5 bases). The germline gives CDR1 SGHVS, CDR2 FNYEAQ. The CDR3 length is 14 residues. V lost 5 bases and J 12 bases, leaving 19 bases between the germline ends. The CDR3 bases are TGTGCCAGCAGCCCCCGTGAGGGCGGAGGGGAACTGTTTTTT. Translating gives CASSPREGGGELFF.